A selection of T cell receptor beta chains follows, all from one sample in a study of T cells in Graves' hyperthyroidism and ophthalmopathy. TCRdb analysed the multiplex PCR reads with MiXCR anew, one entry per CDR3 protein. The sample has a few hundred thousand distinct CDR3 sequences, about 15% seen once. Material for sequencing was blood. These receptor sequences come from a woman in her sixties with Graves' ophthalmopathy. Both conserved end residues are part of each CDR3. The D gene is left open where the match is weak. Expanded clones are given a class, and other clones once, few, many or no size at all.

TRBJ1-1,TRBV7-8,many,-,TGTGCCAGCAGCTTAGTATCGGGAAACACTGAAGCTTTCTTT,CASSLVSGNTEAFF
TRBJ2-2,TRBV10-3,-,TRBD2,TGTGCCATCAGGACTAGCGGGAGTACCGGGGAGCTGTTTTTT,CAIRTSGSTGELFF
TRBJ1-3,TRBV2,many,-,TGTGCCAGCGCTTCGGGCCACTCTGGAAACACCATATATTTT,CASASGHSGNTIYF
TRBJ2-1,TRBV20-1,many,-,TGCAGTGCTGGCGGCCTCAGCTCCTACAATGAGCAGTTCTTC,CSAGGLSSYNEQFF
TRBJ1-2,TRBV27,many,TRBD1,TGTGCCAGCAGTTTATTAGCAGTTGGGACAGGGGATGGCTACACCTTC,CASSLLAVGTGDGYTF
TRBJ2-1,TRBV19,few,TRBD1,TGTGCCAGTAGTCCCAGGGGGCAGGGGATTGGGCAGTTCTTC,CASSPRGQGIGQFF
TRBJ1-1,TRBV11-2,-,-,TGTGCCAGCAGCTTAGGTTTCAGCCCTAAGCCCGACACTGAAGCTTTCTTT,CASSLGFSPKPDTEAFF
TRBJ1-2,TRBV3-1,-,-,TGTGCCAGCAGCCTATCCGACGGCACCTGGGGCTACACCTTC,CASSLSDGTWGYTF
TRBJ1-4,TRBV4-2,few,-,TGTGCCAGCAGCCAAGATCTCATCTTGCGGGAAAAACTGTTTTTT,CASSQDLILREKLFF
TRBJ1-1,TRBV20-1,many,TRBD1,TGCAGTGCTAGACTTCTCGGACAGGGGAGGACTGAAGCTTTCTTT,CSARLLGQGRTEAFF
TRBJ2-7,TRBV7-2,many,-,TGTGCCAGCAGCCCGGCATGGGGACCCGGCTACGAGCAGTACTTC,CASSPAWGPGYEQYF
TRBJ2-3,TRBV9,-,TRBD2,TGTGCCAGCAGCCCCCGGTTACTAGCGGCCACAGATACGCAGTATTTT,CASSPRLLAATDTQYF
TRBJ1-2,TRBV29-1,many,-,TGCAGCGTTGCCGACCGTGCAAACTATGGCTACACCTTC,CSVADRANYGYTF
TRBJ2-7,TRBV10-3,many,-,TGTGCCATCAGTGCGGGGCACACTGACGAGCAGTACTTC,CAISAGHTDEQYF
TRBJ2-1,TRBV4-3,-,TRBD1,TGCGCCAGCAGCCTCAGACAGGGGATGAGGGAGCAGTTCTTC,CASSLRQGMREQFF
TRBJ2-5,TRBV7-9,many,TRBD1,TGTGCCAGCAGCTTAATATTGATCCGGACAGGGTTACGAGAGACCCAGTACTTC,CASSLILIRTGLRETQYF
TRBJ2-1,TRBV6-2/TRBV6-3,many,TRBD1,TGTGCCAGCACCTCTAGGACAGGGCTCTACAATGAGCAGTTCTTC,CASTSRTGLYNEQFF
TRBJ1-5,TRBV27,few,-,TGTGCCAGCAGTTTCCGGACACGTCAGCCCCAGCATTTT,CASSFRTRQPQHF